The clone carrying this T cell receptor (beta chain) was observed a handful of times. These data belong to a study of human T cells and chemical hapten exposure. Time point given: patch test 1, 2 weeks after DPC sensitization. As to treatment: therapeutic diphenylcyclopropenone sensitization with weekly scalp DPC. Donors, patients with alopecia ranging from 18 to 70 years old and judged suitable for DPC, provided samples. One entry per CDR3 protein, called by TCRdb with MiXCR from the RACE reads. Here the sample spans 74,000 or so distinct CDR3 sequences, about 9.4% being singletons. V shed 10 bases and J shed 0 bases, with 13 bases lying between them. CDR1 is ENHRY, CDR2 SYGVKD, per germline. This CDR3 is 14 amino acids long.

This sequence originates from a woman between 50 and 59 years old with alopecia areata. Some clones in this sample may be carry-over from other donors' samples. This chain uses TRBV10-3 with TRBJ1-5; the D gene is possibly TRBD1 (6 bases). Sequencing used whole blood, obtained in connection with sensitization to the hapten diphenylcyclopropenone (DPC). This chain's CDR3 is CATHREYSNQPQHF. CDR3 DNA sequence: TGTGCCACCCACAGGGAGTATAGCAATCAGCCCCAGCATTTT.